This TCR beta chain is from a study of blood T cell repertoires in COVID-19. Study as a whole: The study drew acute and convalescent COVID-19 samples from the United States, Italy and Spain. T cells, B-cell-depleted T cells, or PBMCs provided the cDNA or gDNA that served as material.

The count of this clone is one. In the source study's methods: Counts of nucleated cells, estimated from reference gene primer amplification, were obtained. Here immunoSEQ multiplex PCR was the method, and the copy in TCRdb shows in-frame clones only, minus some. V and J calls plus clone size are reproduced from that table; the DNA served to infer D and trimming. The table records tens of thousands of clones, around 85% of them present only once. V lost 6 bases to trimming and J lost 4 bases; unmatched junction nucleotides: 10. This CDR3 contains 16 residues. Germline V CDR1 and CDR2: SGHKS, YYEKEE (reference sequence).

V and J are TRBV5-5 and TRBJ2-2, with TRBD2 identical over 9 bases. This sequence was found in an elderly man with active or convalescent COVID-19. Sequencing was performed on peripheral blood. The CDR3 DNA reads TGTGCCAGCACCTCTCGTCTAGCGGGAACCACCGGGGAGCTGTTTTTT. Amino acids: CASTSRLAGTTGELFF.